This T cell receptor beta chain was captured in a study of shared clonotypes between healthy human individuals. Ten immunoSEQ deep assay plates held the unsorted PBMC DNA. Produced via immunoSEQ multiplex PCR; TCRdb's table is partial and in-frame only. The sample has under 600,000 clones; around 77% are singletons. Losses at the gene ends were 7 bases for V and 1 base for J; bases not matched to a gene: 16. The germline V gene encodes CDR1 SGHRS and CDR2 YFSETQ. The CDR3 has 17 residues. All donors were healthy HIV-negative adults lacking recent acute infections or vaccinations. V and J are TRBV5-1 and TRBJ1-1, with TRBD1 matching 7 bases. The sample was PBMCs. This TCR derives from a woman aged 40 to 50 in good health. Some clones in this sample may be carry-over from other donors' samples. The DNA for the CDR3 is TGCGCCAGCCGTGCCGGACAGGTTTGGGAACAGAACACTGAAGCTTTCTTT. Translating it yields CASRAGQVWEQNTEAFF.